This TCR beta chain was captured in a study of blood T cell repertoires in COVID-19. In the original analysis: Nucleated cell counts were estimated from reference gene primer amplification. The table came from immunoSEQ multiplex PCR; TCRdb's copy has only in-frame clones and leaves some out. V and J calls and clone size are those listed in that table; D and trimming were worked out from the DNA. The table has 53,000 or so clones, 90% seen once. The receptor's source is a man aged 40-49 years with acute or convalescent COVID-19. Sequencing was performed on peripheral blood.

CDR3 in amino acids: CASSRSGSETQYF. In nucleotides, the CDR3 is TGTGCCAGCAGCCGGTCGGGATCAGAGACCCAGTACTTC. This sequence joins TRBV5-4 and TRBJ2-5, with D tentatively TRBD2 (5 bases). Trimming took off 4 bases at V and 4 bases at J, with 11 bases between the two ends. There are 13 residues in the CDR3. Germline V gives CDR1 SGHNT, CDR2 YYREEE (reference sequence).